These 27 T cell receptor beta chains came from one sample sequenced in a study of lymphopenia after photon versus proton radiotherapy. This table comes from immunoSEQ multiplex PCR, and its TCRdb copy is limited to in-frame clones, with some not included. The data show under 20,000 clones, about nine tenths seen once. Sequenced here: peripheral blood, sampled from a patient treated with proton-based radiotherapy. The receptors here all came from a man between 65 and 85 years old with pancreatic cancer.

The gene calls are TRBV11-2 and TRBJ2-7; a weak D match, TRBD1 (5 bases). From germline, CDR1 is SGHAT and CDR2 FQNNGV. The CDR3 has 15 residues. Deletions cut 5 bases from V and 5 bases from J, with 19 bases between. CDR3 region: CASSLGDDLMDEQYF. CDR3 in DNA: TGTGCCAGCAGCCTAGGGGATGACCTCATGGACGAGCAGTACTTC.

V gene TRBV18 combines with J gene TRBJ2-1, with 14 nucleotides matching TRBD2. CDR3 size: 18 residues. CDR1 is KGHSH, CDR2 LQKENI, per germline. V shed 3 bases and J 7 bases; nucleotides not matched to a gene: 11. CDR3 nucleotides: TGTGCCAGCTCACCGCCCTCCGGGACTAGCGGGGGAGGAAATGAGCAGTTCTTC. Translated: CASSPPSGTSGGGNEQFF.

J is TRBJ1-3 and V is TRBV7-2, with 7 bases identical to TRBD1. The CDR3 is 14 amino acids. The V segment lost 4 bases and the J segment 5 bases; nucleotides outside the gene matches: 5. Germline V lookup: CDR1 SGHTA, CDR2 FQGNSA. The CDR3 DNA follows: TGTGCCAGCAGCTACAGGGGAAGGAGAAACACCATATATTTT. Translated: CASSYRGRRNTIYF.

The chain is built from TRBV11-2 and TRBJ1-2; D not resolved. Deletions cut 5 bases from V and 6 bases from J, with 13 bases between. CDR1 SGHAT and CDR2 FQNNGV come from the germline V gene. The CDR3 runs 13 residues. The CDR3 protein is CASSPRDQDGYTF. The DNA of the CDR3 is TGTGCCAGCAGCCCTAGAGATCAGGATGGCTACACCTTC.

This chain connects TRBV7-9 to TRBJ1-4, with D possibly matching TRBD1 (6 bases). The CDR3 runs to 15 residues. V dropped 4 bases and J dropped 7 bases, with 16 bases sitting between them. Germline V CDR1 and CDR2: SEHNR, FQNEAQ (reference sequence). The CDR3 coding sequence is TGTGCCAGCAGCTCCTTGGGACACAATGGTGAAAAACTGTTTTTT. Protein sequence: CASSSLGHNGEKLFF.

The chain recombines TRBV5-5 with TRBJ1-1, with 9 nucleotides matching TRBD1. This CDR3 contains 16 residues. The germline CDR1 and CDR2 sequences are SGHKS and YYEKEE (reference sequence). The ends lost 4 bases at V and 0 bases at J; junction bases unmatched: 7. The CDR3 DNA is TGTGCCAGCAGCGGAACAGGGGGCAGGATGAACACTGAAGCTTTCTTT. Translation: CASSGTGGRMNTEAFF.

The chain carries TRBV5-1 and TRBJ2-2, with D hard to call. The germline V gene has CDR1 SGHRS and CDR2 YFSETQ. The germline V and J ends were trimmed by 0 bases and 3 bases, with 3 bases remaining between them. The CDR3 is made up of 13 amino acids. CDR3 region: CASSLAHTGELFF. The CDR3, as DNA: TGCGCCAGCAGCTTGGCCCACACCGGGGAGCTGTTTTTT.

The chain couples TRBV14 to TRBJ2-1; D gene unclear. V was pared by 0 bases and J by 4 bases, with 7 bases between. Per the germline V gene, CDR1 is SGHDN and CDR2 is FVKESK. This CDR3 is built from 14 residues. The CDR3 region has the DNA TGTGCCAGCAGCCAAGAACTGGGATACAATGAGCAGTTCTTC. This encodes CASSQELGYNEQFF.

This sequence joins TRBV27 and TRBJ2-3; TRBD1 aligns across 7 bases. The CDR3 contains 17 residues. V dropped 3 bases and J dropped 2; count of bases not matched to a gene: 11. Germline V gene sequence: CDR1 MNHEY, CDR2 SMNVEV (reference sequence). The CDR3 DNA is TGTGCCAGCAGTTTCTCACAAGGGACAGCCCTCACAGATACGCAGTATTTT. Its protein product is CASSFSQGTALTDTQYF.

The chain is built from TRBV7-2 and TRBJ1-3, with 11 bases aligning to TRBD1. The V gene end was trimmed by 1 base and the J gene end by 1 base; junction bases not matched to a gene: 3. The CDR3 contains 17 residues. Germline values: CDR1 SGHTA, CDR2 FQGNSA. In nucleotides, the CDR3 is TGTGCCAGCAGCTTAGTGGGGACAGGGGGGTCTGGAAACACCATATATTTT. Residues: CASSLVGTGGSGNTIYF.

The genes are TRBV7-3 and TRBJ2-7; maybe TRBD1 (5 bases). CDR3 length: 13 residues. In germline, CDR1 is SGHTA, CDR2 FQGTGA. The germline V and J ends were trimmed by 5 bases and 4 bases, with 12 bases remaining between them. The DNA for the CDR3 is TGTGCCAGCAGCCCCAGGCCAGGGTACGAGCAGTACTTC. This sequence encodes CASSPRPGYEQYF.

This clone was recorded once. The chain links TRBV7-9 to TRBJ2-7; tentatively, D is TRBD1 (6 bases). Trimming cost V 3 bases and J 3 bases, with 12 bases left between them. Looked up from germline, CDR1 is SEHNR and CDR2 is FQNEAQ (reference sequence). This CDR3 region has 14 residues. This chain's CDR3 is CASSFEDRLYEQYF. CDR3 bases: TGTGCCAGCAGCTTTGAGGACAGACTCTACGAGCAGTACTTC.

This rearrangement joins TRBV30 to TRBJ1-5, with TRBD1 matching over 12 bases. Germline V gene sequence: CDR1 GTSNPN, CDR2 SVGIG (reference sequence). The ends lost 3 bases at V and 4 bases at J; junction bases unmatched: 10. This CDR3 spans 17 amino acids. The CDR3 here is CAWRSRDRGRGNQPQHF. CDR3 DNA sequence: TGTGCCTGGAGGTCCCGGGACAGGGGGCGAGGAAATCAGCCCCAGCATTTT.

The chain is built from TRBV7-2 and TRBJ1-2, with no clear D. Trimming stripped 8 bases from V and 4 bases from J, with 14 bases between. CDR1 and CDR2 from the germline V gene are SGHTA and FQGNSA. CDR3 length: 13 residues. The CDR3 reads CASSVGGFYGYTF. The DNA for the CDR3 is TGTGCCAGCTCGGTTGGAGGGTTCTATGGCTACACCTTC.

The chain uses TRBV5-5 and TRBJ2-5; TRBD1 matches 7 bases. Germline CDR1 reads SGHKS; CDR2 reads YYEKEE (reference sequence). The CDR3 totals 16 residues. Losses at the gene ends were 0 bases for V and 2 bases for J; bases not matched to a gene: 7. The CDR3 coding sequence is TGTGCCAGCAGCTTGGTTGGGGGACAGATTCAAGAGACCCAGTACTTC. Protein sequence: CASSLVGGQIQETQYF.

The chain is built from TRBV6-6 and TRBJ2-7; D gene uncertain. Germline CDR1 reads MNHNY; CDR2 reads SVGAGI (reference sequence). The CDR3 loop spans 12 amino acids. V lost 4 bases to trimming and J lost 2 bases, with 6 bases between them. The CDR3 sequence: CASSFGPYEQYF. Here the CDR3 DNA reads TGTGCCAGCAGTTTTGGACCCTACGAGCAGTACTTC.

The genes are TRBV7-9 and TRBJ2-2, with 10 positions matching TRBD1. V gave up 3 bases and J gave up 7 bases; unmatched junction bases: 2. The CDR3 spans 14 residues. Germline lookup yields CDR1 SEHNR and CDR2 FQNEAQ (reference sequence). CDR3 region: CASSFDRGRGELFF. The CDR3 DNA sequence: TGTGCCAGCAGCTTTGACAGGGGGCGCGGGGAGCTGTTTTTT.

The chain has TRBV5-8 and TRBJ1-5; D not resolved. V was trimmed by 4 bases and J by 11 bases, leaving 10 bases between them. This CDR3 is 11 amino acids long. CDR1 and CDR2 (germline): SGHTS, YDEGEE. CDR3 sequence reads: CASSPLGTQHF. DNA for the CDR3: TGTGCCAGCAGCCCCCTTGGGACCCAGCATTTT.

The chain couples TRBV11-1 to TRBJ1-2; no clear D. This CDR3 has 13 amino acids. Looked up from germline, CDR1 is SGHAT and CDR2 is FQDESV (reference sequence). The V end was cut by 1 base, the J end by 8 bases, with 11 bases between. In nucleotides, the CDR3 is TGTGCCAGCAGCTTAGTTGGTCCCGACGGCTACACCTTC. Its translation is CASSLVGPDGYTF.

The rearrangement joins TRBV6-1 to TRBJ1-1, with 7 nucleotides matching TRBD1. Unmatched junction bases numbered 8, after V lost 2 bases and J lost 5 bases. The CDR3 contains 15 residues. The germline V gene encodes CDR1 MNHNS and CDR2 SASEGT. The CDR3, as DNA: TGTGCCAGCAGTGAAAGGGGCAGGGGGAGGACTGAAGCTTTCTTT. It is translated as CASSERGRGRTEAFF.

The rearrangement joins TRBV30 to TRBJ1-1; 9 bases match TRBD1. The CDR3 covers 12 residues. Germline V gene data show CDR1 as GTSNPN and CDR2 as SVGIG (reference sequence). The junction had 5 bases not matched to a gene; V was cut back by 1 base and J by 11 bases. CDR3: CAWSGDRVWAFF. CDR3 DNA: TGTGCCTGGAGTGGGGACAGGGTGTGGGCTTTCTTT.

This sequence joins TRBV10-2 and TRBJ2-7; D perhaps matches TRBD2 (5 bases). The CDR3 is made up of 11 amino acids. Deletions cut 7 bases from V and 4 bases from J, with 8 bases between. The germline V gene has CDR1 WSHSY and CDR2 SAAADI. CDR3 coding DNA: TGCGCCAGCACCCGCGGGTACGAGCAGTACTTC. The encoded protein is CASTRGYEQYF.

The rearrangement links TRBV9 to TRBJ1-1; D not resolved. Germline loops: CDR1 SGDLS, CDR2 YYNGEE. The CDR3 has 14 residues. V dropped 4 bases and J dropped 1 base, with 11 bases sitting between them. The CDR3 coding sequence is TGTGCCAGCAGCCGTTTACAGTGGAACACTGAAGCTTTCTTT. Its translation: CASSRLQWNTEAFF.

V and J are TRBV5-1 and TRBJ1-2; no firm D call. V gave up 0 bases and J gave up 5 bases, with 8 bases separating them. This CDR3 comprises 13 residues. Looked up from germline, CDR1 is SGHRS and CDR2 is YFSETQ. This CDR3 is CASSLDQVYGYTF. CDR3 bases: TGCGCCAGCAGCTTGGATCAGGTATATGGCTACACCTTC.

This chain connects TRBV6-1 to TRBJ2-3; 12 bases are shared with TRBD2. Germline V CDR1 and CDR2: MNHNS, SASEGT. The CDR3 has 15 residues. V shed 2 bases, J shed 6 bases, and the junction held 3 bases outside the gene matches. The CDR3 is CASSELAGGPDTQYF. The CDR3 region has the DNA TGTGCCAGCAGTGAACTAGCGGGGGGGCCGGATACGCAGTATTTT.

The gene calls are TRBV7-6 and TRBJ1-6; 9 bases fit TRBD1. After removal of 5 bases from V and 10 bases from J, the junction contained 9 bases not matched to a gene. The germline V gene encodes CDR1 SGHVS and CDR2 FNYEAQ. The CDR3 is 15 amino acids. CDR3 sequence reads: CASSTGQGYGSPLHF. The CDR3 nucleotides read TGTGCCAGCAGCACTGGACAGGGGTATGGATCACCCCTCCACTTT.

CDR3 nucleotides: TGTGCCAGCAGCCTCCCCCGGGTGCTAGCGGGAGGAGAGGTCGGGGAGCTGTTTTTT. Amino acid sequence: CASSLPRVLAGGEVGELFF. The rearrangement links TRBV7-2 to TRBJ2-2; 11 bases fit TRBD2. CDR1 is SGHTA and CDR2 is FQGNSA in the germline V gene. This CDR3 comprises 19 residues. V shed 5 bases, J shed 7 bases, and the junction held 18 bases outside the gene matches. Combining the CDR3 with reference TRBV7-2 and TRBJ2-2 gives the whole variable domain GAGVSQSPSNKVTEKGKDVELRCDPISGHTALYWYRQSLGQGLEFLIYFQGNSAPDKSGLPSDRFSAERTGGSVSTLTIQRTQQEDSAVYLCASSLPRVLAGGEVGELFFGEGSRLTVL.